This TCR beta chain came from a study of T cells in Graves' hyperthyroidism and ophthalmopathy. Using RNA transcripts as the source, TCR beta CDR3 regions were amplified. The HTBI primer set drove a first-round RT-PCR of the TCR CDR3. Each CDR3 protein gets one entry after TCRdb re-called the multiplex PCR reads with MiXCR. The table lists around 250,000 distinct CDR3 sequences, about 15% of them singletons. The sequence was obtained from a woman aged 40 to 50 with Graves' hyperthyroidism that later progressed to Graves' ophthalmopathy. What was sequenced was blood.

The CDR3 is CASSNRDGYGYTF. The CDR3 nucleotides are TGTGCCAGTAGTAACAGGGATGGCTATGGCTACACCTTC. The rearrangement uses TRBV19 and TRBJ1-2; the D gene is possibly TRBD1 (6 bases). CDR3 length: 13 amino acids. Trimming removed 4 bases from V and 4 bases from J, with 10 bases in between. Germline CDR1 reads LNHDA; CDR2 reads SQIVND (reference sequence).